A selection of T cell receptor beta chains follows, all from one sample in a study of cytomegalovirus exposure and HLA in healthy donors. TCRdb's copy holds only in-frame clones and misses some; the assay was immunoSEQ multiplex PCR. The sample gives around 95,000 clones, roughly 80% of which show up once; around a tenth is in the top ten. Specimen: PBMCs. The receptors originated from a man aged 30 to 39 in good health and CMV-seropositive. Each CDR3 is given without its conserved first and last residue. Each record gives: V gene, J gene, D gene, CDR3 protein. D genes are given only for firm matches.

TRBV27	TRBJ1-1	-	ASRGGSGDTEAF
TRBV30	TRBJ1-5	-	AWNSIGVKQPQH
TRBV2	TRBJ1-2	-	ASSEARRNRPLYGYT
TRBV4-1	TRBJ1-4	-	ASQIGSIGNEKLF
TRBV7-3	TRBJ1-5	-	ASSLSRDQPQH
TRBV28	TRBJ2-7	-	ASGPEGRTSYEQY
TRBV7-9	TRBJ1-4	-	ASSSGQWEKLF
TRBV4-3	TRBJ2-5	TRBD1	ASSQVRTGDAGTSRGTQY
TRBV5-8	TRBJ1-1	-	ASSFVGLGGGRTEAF
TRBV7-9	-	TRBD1	ASSPTGGDWEYEQY
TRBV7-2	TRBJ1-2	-	ASSLGGANYGYT
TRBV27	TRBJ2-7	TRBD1	ASSPGTGHYEQY
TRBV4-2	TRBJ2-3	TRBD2	ASSQGTSGVDTQY
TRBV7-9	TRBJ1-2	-	ASSLAASGYT
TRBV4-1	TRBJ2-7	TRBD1	ASSQEQGASYEQY
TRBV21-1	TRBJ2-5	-	ASSKVAAWETQY
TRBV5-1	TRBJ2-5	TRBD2	ASTRLAGEEETQY
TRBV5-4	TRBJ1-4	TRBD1	ASSFRTGAGEKLF
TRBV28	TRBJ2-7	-	ASKPGSSYEQY
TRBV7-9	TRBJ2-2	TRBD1	ASSRQGSRELF
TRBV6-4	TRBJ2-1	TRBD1	ASSDSAGGNEQF
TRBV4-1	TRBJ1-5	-	ASSQLREPGNQPQH
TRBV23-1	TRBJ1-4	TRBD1	ASIRQGPNEKLF
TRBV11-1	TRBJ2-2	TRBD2	ASKGGGTNAGELF
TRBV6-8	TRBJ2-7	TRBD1	ARDRTRSYEQY
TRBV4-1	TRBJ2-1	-	ASSQPRQRGIEQF
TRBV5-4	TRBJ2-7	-	ASSSPAGGVYEQY
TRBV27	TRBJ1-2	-	ASSLTATYYGYT
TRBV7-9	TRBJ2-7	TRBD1	SSSLALGQAATYEQY
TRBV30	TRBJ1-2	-	AWSVPGLDGYT
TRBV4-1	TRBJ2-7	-	ASSQPLALEQY
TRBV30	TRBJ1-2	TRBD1	AWSVENRGNYGYT
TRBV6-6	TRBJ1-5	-	ASSYGRGQPQH
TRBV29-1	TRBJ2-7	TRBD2	SVASGGYEQY